Given below is one T cell receptor (beta chain) in context. Its antigen is currently unknown. This sample was included in a study of cytomegalovirus exposure and HLA in healthy donors. At the level of the study: HLA-typed donors were the source of 80 million to 90 million unique TCRs, which an early data release held.

Study-level results: The Asian-associated ancestry cluster reportedly had fewer N-insertions than the roughly 700-donor mean in a later analysis. TCR beta V segments were, for the most part, productive about 87% or about 30% of the time in an earlier analysis. It emerged from a later analysis that several of the most significant clusters appeared to be linked to common viral pathogens.

The PCR used 60 Vbeta and 13 Jbeta primers. Measured with immunoSEQ multiplex PCR; TCRdb has only the in-frame clones, and not every one. Among 85,000 to 100,000 clones listed, 80% were seen once. The specimen was PBMCs. The source is a man aged 30 to 39 in good health and CMV-seronegative.

As DNA, the CDR3 is TGTGCCAGCAGCTTAGGACAGGGCCCTAACTATGGCTACACCTTC. Its translation is CASSLGQGPNYGYTF. The chain employs TRBV11-2 and TRBJ1-2, with 7 positions matching TRBD1. CDR1 SGHAT and CDR2 FQNNGV come from the germline V gene. CDR3 length: 15 amino acids. With 1 base clipped from V and 0 bases from J, the junction kept 2 bases outside the gene matches.